The clone carrying this T cell receptor (beta chain) was counted between two and nine times. What it binds is not known. These data come from a study of post-analysis software for immune sequencing data. Turning to the study itself: Disease courses included relapsing-remitting, secondary progressive and progressive-relapsing multiple sclerosis.

The CDR3 has 13 residues. The germline V gene has CDR1 SGHRS and CDR2 YFSETQ. V lost 0 bases and J 7 bases, leaving 10 bases between the germline ends. Each TCR beta cDNA library carried unique molecular identifiers. A population of roughly 1 to 11 million T cells gave rise to about half a million cDNA molecules. TCRdb analysed the PCR reads with MiXCR anew, one entry per CDR3 protein. The data hold some 690,000 distinct CDR3 sequences, with roughly 27% observed a single time. Findings and caveats of the study: Samples from a shared batch, those prepared together, strongly co-clustered by F measure. Significantly decreased normalized Chao1 diversity was recorded for multiple sclerosis patients relative to controls. TRBV5-6, TRBV5-1 and TRBV20-1 were among four or five TRBV segments more frequent in patients than controls.

The sequence came from a girl between 10 and 17 years old with multiple sclerosis. This rearrangement joins TRBV5-1 to TRBJ2-5; D remains ambiguous. The material sequenced was blood. CDR3 sequence: CASSLDRAGTQYF. CDR3 in DNA: TGCGCCAGCAGCTTGGATCGGGCCGGGACCCAGTACTTC.